The T cell receptor beta chain under discussion was sequenced for a study of T cells in Graves' hyperthyroidism and ophthalmopathy. This clonotype has at least ten counts. Its antigen is unidentified. Uncontrolled infection, other autoimmune disease, pregnancy and lactation each barred patients from inclusion. Amplification of TCR beta CDR3 regions used RNA as the template. Researchers ran a first-round RT-PCR on the TCR CDR3 using the HTBI primer set. MiXCR, run by TCRdb on the multiplex PCR reads, gives a single entry per CDR3 protein. The sample carries roughly 300,000 distinct CDR3 sequences, roughly 14% recorded once. Study results and caveats: Also found in blood were most expanded thyroid clonotypes above 0.001.

V lost 7 bases to trimming and J lost 0 bases; unmatched junction nucleotides: 4. The CDR3 has 15 amino acids. The germline CDR1 and CDR2 sequences are SEHNR and FQNEAQ (reference sequence). The chain recombines TRBV7-9 with TRBJ2-1; 9 positions match TRBD2. The sequenced sample consisted of blood. The origin of this receptor is a woman between 25 and 40 years old with Graves' hyperthyroidism. CDR3 amino acids: CASTYSGSSYNEQFF. The CDR3 DNA follows: TGTGCCAGCACCTATAGCGGGAGCTCCTACAATGAGCAGTTCTTC.